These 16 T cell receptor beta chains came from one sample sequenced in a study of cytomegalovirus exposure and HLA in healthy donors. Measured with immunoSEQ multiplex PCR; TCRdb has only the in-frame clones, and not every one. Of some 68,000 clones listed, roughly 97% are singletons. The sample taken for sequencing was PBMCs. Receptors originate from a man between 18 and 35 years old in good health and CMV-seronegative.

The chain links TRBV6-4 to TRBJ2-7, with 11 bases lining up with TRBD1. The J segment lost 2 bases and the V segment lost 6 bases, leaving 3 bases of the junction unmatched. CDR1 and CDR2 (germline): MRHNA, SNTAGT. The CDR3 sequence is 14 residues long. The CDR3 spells CASSPGQGAYEQYF. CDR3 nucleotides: TGTGCCAGCAGCCCGGGACAGGGGGCCTACGAGCAGTACTTC.

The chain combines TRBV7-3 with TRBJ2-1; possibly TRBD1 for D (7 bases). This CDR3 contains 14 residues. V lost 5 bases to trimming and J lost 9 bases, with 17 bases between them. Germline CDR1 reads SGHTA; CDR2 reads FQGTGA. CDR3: CASSPNGGGLEQFF. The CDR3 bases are TGTGCCAGCAGCCCAAACGGAGGGGGCCTTGAGCAGTTCTTC.

The CDR3 bases are TGTGCCAGCAGCGTAGCGGGACAGGGGGCGACCGGGGAGCTGTTTTTT. Residues: CASSVAGQGATGELFF. The chain is built from TRBV9 and TRBJ2-2; 12 nucleotides match TRBD1. Germline values: CDR1 SGDLS, CDR2 YYNGEE. CDR3 length: 16 amino acids. J lost 5 bases, V lost 0 bases, and 2 bases had no gene match.

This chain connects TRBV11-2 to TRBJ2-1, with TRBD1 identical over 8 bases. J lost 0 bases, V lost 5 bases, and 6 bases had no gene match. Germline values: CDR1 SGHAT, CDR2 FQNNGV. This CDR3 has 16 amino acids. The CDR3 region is CASSQQGDPSYNEQFF. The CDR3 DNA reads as TGTGCCAGCAGCCAACAGGGGGACCCCTCCTACAATGAGCAGTTCTTC.

CDR3 sequence reads: CASRGGQGENYGYTF. The DNA of the CDR3 is TGTGCCAGCAGGGGCGGACAGGGAGAGAACTATGGCTACACCTTC. The rearrangement links TRBV25-1 to TRBJ1-2; 8 positions agree with TRBD1. Trimming cost V 6 bases and J 2 bases; bases outside gene matches: 8. This CDR3 contains 15 residues. Germline lookup yields CDR1 MGHDK and CDR2 SYGVNS.

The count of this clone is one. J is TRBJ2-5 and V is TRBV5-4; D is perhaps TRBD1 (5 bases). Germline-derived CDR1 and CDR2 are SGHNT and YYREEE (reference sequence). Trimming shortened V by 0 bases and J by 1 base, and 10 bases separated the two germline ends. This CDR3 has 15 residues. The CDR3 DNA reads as TGTGCCAGCAGCTTGGCAGGGCTAAGCCAAGAGACCCAGTACTTC. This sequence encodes CASSLAGLSQETQYF.

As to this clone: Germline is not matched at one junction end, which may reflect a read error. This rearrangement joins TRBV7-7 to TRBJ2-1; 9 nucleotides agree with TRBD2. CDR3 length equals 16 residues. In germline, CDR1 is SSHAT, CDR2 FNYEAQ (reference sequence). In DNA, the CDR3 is TGTGCTAGCAGCTTAGCCTTAGCGGGAGTGGGCAATGAGCAGTTCTTC. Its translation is CASSLALAGVGNEQFF.

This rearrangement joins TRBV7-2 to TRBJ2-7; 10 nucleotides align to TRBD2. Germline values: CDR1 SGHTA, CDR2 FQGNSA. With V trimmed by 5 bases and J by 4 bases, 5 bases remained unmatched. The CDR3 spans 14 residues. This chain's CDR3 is CASSPGLAEYEQYF. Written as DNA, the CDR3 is TGTGCCAGCAGCCCCGGACTAGCGGAATACGAGCAGTACTTC.

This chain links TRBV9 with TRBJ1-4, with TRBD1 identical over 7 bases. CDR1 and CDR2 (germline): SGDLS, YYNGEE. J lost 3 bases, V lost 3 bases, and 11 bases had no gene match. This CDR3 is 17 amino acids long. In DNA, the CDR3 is TGTGCCAGCAGCGCCAGACAGGGATTAATCGCTAATGAAAAACTGTTTTTT. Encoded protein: CASSARQGLIANEKLFF.

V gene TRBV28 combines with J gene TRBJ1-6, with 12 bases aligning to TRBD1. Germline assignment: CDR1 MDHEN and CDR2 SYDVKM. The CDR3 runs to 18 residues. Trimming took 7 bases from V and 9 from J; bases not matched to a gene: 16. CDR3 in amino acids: CASIGGQGANYWRSPLHF. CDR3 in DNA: TGTGCCAGCATAGGGGGACAGGGGGCGAATTATTGGCGTTCACCCCTCCACTTT.

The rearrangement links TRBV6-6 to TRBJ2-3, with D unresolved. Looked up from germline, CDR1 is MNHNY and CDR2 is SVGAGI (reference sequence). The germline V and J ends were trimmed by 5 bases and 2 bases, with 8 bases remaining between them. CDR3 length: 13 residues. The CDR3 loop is CASSPPITDTQYF. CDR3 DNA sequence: TGTGCCAGCAGTCCCCCTATCACAGATACGCAGTATTTT.

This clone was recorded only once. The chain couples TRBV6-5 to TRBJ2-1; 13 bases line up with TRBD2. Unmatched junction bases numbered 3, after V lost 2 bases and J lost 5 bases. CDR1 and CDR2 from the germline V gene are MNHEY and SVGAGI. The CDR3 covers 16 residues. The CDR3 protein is CASSYGLAGVNNEQFF. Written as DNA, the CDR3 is TGTGCCAGCAGTTACGGACTAGCGGGAGTTAACAATGAGCAGTTCTTC.

The CDR3 DNA reads TGTGCCATCAGCCAGCGTGAAGCTTTCTTT. Protein: CAISQREAFF. This chain links TRBV10-3 with TRBJ1-1; D is unclear. CDR1 and CDR2 from the germline V gene are ENHRY and SYGVKD. The V end was cut by 6 bases, the J end by 7 bases, with 6 bases between. The CDR3 is made up of 10 amino acids.

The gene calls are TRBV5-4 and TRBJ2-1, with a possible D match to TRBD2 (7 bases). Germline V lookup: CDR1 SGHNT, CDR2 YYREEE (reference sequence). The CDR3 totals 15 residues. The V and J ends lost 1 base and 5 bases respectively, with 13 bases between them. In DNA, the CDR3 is TGTGCCAGCAGCTTGAGTCAGGGGAGGGACAATGAGCAGTTCTTC. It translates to CASSLSQGRDNEQFF.

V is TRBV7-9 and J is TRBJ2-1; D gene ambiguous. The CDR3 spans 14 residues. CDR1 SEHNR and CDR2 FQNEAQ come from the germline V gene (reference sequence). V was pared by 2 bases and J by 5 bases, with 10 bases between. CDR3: CASSLRTVNNEQFF. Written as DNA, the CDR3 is TGTGCCAGCAGCTTACGTACAGTTAACAATGAGCAGTTCTTC.

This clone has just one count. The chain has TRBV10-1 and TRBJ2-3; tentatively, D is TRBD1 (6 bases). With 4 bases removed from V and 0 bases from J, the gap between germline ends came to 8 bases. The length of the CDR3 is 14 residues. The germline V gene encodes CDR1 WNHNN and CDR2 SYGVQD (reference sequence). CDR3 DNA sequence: TGCGCCAGCAGTGCCGGGACAAGCACAGATACGCAGTATTTT. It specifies CASSAGTSTDTQYF.